The 29 T cell receptor beta chains below all came from one sample that was sequenced in a study of Ad26.COV2.S vaccination and SARS-CoV-2 variants. The protocol was immunoSEQ multiplex PCR, while the TCRdb copy is restricted to in-frame clones and leaves out a portion. The data hold about 350,000 clones, with about 89% observed a single time. Treatment denoted: 19 received Ad26.COV2.S at low or high dose, single or two shots; 5 received placebo; per-sample allocation not given. Specimen acquisition occurred on day 63 following the initial vaccine or placebo injection. The input for sequencing was peripheral blood, taken in a trial of Ad26.COV2.S vaccine versus placebo. All receptors come from a person aged 18-65 years who received the Ad26.COV2.S COVID-19 vaccine or a placebo.

The V call is TRBV9, the J call TRBJ2-3; D not certain. This CDR3 comprises 17 residues. CDR1 and CDR2 from the germline V gene are SGDLS and YYNGEE. V was trimmed by 0 bases and J by 1 base, leaving 15 bases between them. The CDR3 reads CASSVGQTLRGTDTQYF. Here the CDR3 DNA reads TGTGCCAGCAGCGTAGGGCAGACTTTAAGGGGCACAGATACGCAGTATTTT. The full variable domain, rest sourced from reference TRBV9 and TRBJ2-3, is DSGVTQTPKHLITATGQRVTLRCSPRSGDLSVYWYQQSLDQGLQFLIQYYNGEERAKGNILERFSAQQFPDLHSELNLSSLELGDSALYFCASSVGQTLRGTDTQYFGPGTRLTVL.

This clone was counted between two and nine times. V is TRBV5-1 and J is TRBJ1-6; D is unresolved. The germline V and J ends were trimmed by 6 bases and 0 bases, with 13 bases remaining between them. The CDR3 consists of 16 residues. The germline V gene encodes CDR1 SGHRS and CDR2 YFSETQ. The CDR3 here is CASTRDASSYNSPLHF. The CDR3 DNA follows: TGCGCCAGCACGAGAGACGCTAGCTCCTATAATTCACCCCTCCACTTT.

This sequence joins TRBV7-2 and TRBJ2-7; 7 bases align to TRBD1. Trimming at V came to 3 bases and at J to 3 bases, leaving 5 bases not matched to a gene. The CDR3 is 14 amino acids. CDR1 is SGHTA and CDR2 is FQGNSA in the germline V gene. CDR3 DNA sequence: TGTGCCAGCAGCTTGGGCAGGACAGGCTACGAGCAGTACTTC. Its translation is CASSLGRTGYEQYF.

V usage is TRBV7-9 and J usage is TRBJ2-1; 7 nucleotides match TRBD2. This CDR3 is 16 amino acids long. The J segment lost 0 bases and the V segment lost 5 bases, leaving 7 bases of the junction unmatched. The germline V gene encodes CDR1 SEHNR and CDR2 FQNEAQ (reference sequence). As DNA, the CDR3 is TGTGCCAGCAGCCCCCAGCGGGGTAGCTCCTACAATGAGCAGTTCTTC. Its translation: CASSPQRGSSYNEQFF.

The chain carries TRBV5-6 and TRBJ1-1; D remains ambiguous. The germline gives CDR1 SGHDT, CDR2 YYEEEE. Trimming pared 4 bases from V and 1 base from J, leaving 8 bases between. The CDR3 length is 13 residues. CDR3: CASSETRNTEAFF. The CDR3 DNA reads TGTGCCAGCAGCGAAACAAGGAACACTGAAGCTTTCTTT.

The J gene is TRBJ1-4, the V gene TRBV5-1; 8 nucleotides align to TRBD1. The ends lost 1 base at V and 5 bases at J; junction bases unmatched: 1. Germline assignment: CDR1 SGHRS and CDR2 YFSETQ. CDR3 length: 14 amino acids. CDR3 in amino acids: CASSLWDRNEKLFF. CDR3 DNA sequence: TGCGCCAGCAGCTTGTGGGACAGGAATGAAAAACTGTTTTTT.

This clone was observed once. The rearrangement joins TRBV28 to TRBJ2-1; TRBD2 agrees at 9 bases. The V and J ends lost 8 bases and 5 bases, in that order; junction bases with no gene match: 1. This CDR3 is built from 12 residues. Germline lookup yields CDR1 MDHEN and CDR2 SYDVKM. CDR3: CASQREDNEQFF. Here the CDR3 DNA reads TGTGCCAGCCAGCGGGAGGACAATGAGCAGTTCTTC.

Turning to this clone: Sequence at one end of the junction differs from germline and may be a read error. V is TRBV27 and J is TRBJ1-2; no clear D gene. CDR3 length: 13 residues. Per the germline V gene, CDR1 is MNHEY and CDR2 is SMNVEV (reference sequence). The CDR3 protein is CASSLELGTSEVF. CDR3 in DNA: TGTGCCAGCAGCCTTGAGTTGGGAACAAGCGAAGTCTTC.

In DNA form, the CDR3 reads TGTGCCAGCGGCAGGGATCAGCCCCAGCATTTT. Amino acid sequence: CASGRDQPQHF. The V call is TRBV2, the J call TRBJ1-5, with a tentative D call TRBD1 (5 bases). The ends were cut back, 8 bases at V and 5 bases at J, with 7 bases in the middle. The CDR3 contains 11 residues. Germline lookup yields CDR1 SNHLY and CDR2 FYNNEI. Full variable domain (remainder filled in from reference TRBV2 and TRBJ1-5): EPEVTQTPSHQVTQMGQEVILRCVPISNHLYFYWYRQILGQKVEFLVSFYNNEISEKSEIFDDQFSVERPDGSNFTLKIRSTKLEDSAMYFCASGRDQPQHFGDGTRLSIL.

In its sample, this clone was seen once. V is TRBV6-5 and J is TRBJ1-2; D not certain. The CDR3 covers 12 residues. Germline CDR1 is MNHEY and CDR2 is SVGAGI. Trimming pared 6 bases from V and 8 bases from J, leaving 13 bases between. Here the CDR3 DNA reads TGTGCCAGCAGCCCGGGCCCCTGGGGCTACACCTTC. This sequence encodes CASSPGPWGYTF.

This chain uses TRBV6-6 with TRBJ2-7; D may be TRBD1 (6 bases). The V end was cut by 2 bases, the J end by 2 bases, with 10 bases between. CDR3 length: 14 amino acids. Germline CDR1 and CDR2: MNHNY and SVGAGI (reference sequence). The CDR3 sequence is CASSYGGLTYEQYF. In nucleotides, the CDR3 is TGTGCCAGCAGTTACGGGGGCTTAACCTACGAGCAGTACTTC.

The rearrangement links TRBV16 to TRBJ1-5, with TRBD1 matching 8 bases. V trimming: 0 bases; J trimming: 0 bases; junction bases outside the gene matches: 13. CDR1 and CDR2 from the germline V gene are KGHSY and FQNENV. There are 20 residues in the CDR3. CDR3 protein: CASSQSPGRGRFDSNQPQHF. As DNA, the CDR3 is TGTGCCAGCAGCCAATCCCCGGGCAGGGGGCGATTTGATAGCAATCAGCCCCAGCATTTT.

This clone was observed once. This chain joins TRBV28 and TRBJ1-1; no reliable D call. Trimming pared 7 bases from V and 1 base from J, leaving 13 bases between. The CDR3 is made up of 14 amino acids. Germline lookup yields CDR1 MDHEN and CDR2 SYDVKM. The CDR3 DNA is TGTGCCAGCAACTTAGGACGGACGAACACTGAAGCTTTCTTT. Translation: CASNLGRTNTEAFF.

CDR3 residues: CAWGTLNTEAFF. CDR3 nucleotide sequence: TGTGCCTGGGGGACACTTAACACTGAAGCTTTCTTT. The V gene is TRBV30, the J gene TRBJ1-1; possibly TRBD1 for D (6 bases). Trimming stripped 5 bases from V and 2 bases from J, with 9 bases between. CDR3 length: 12 amino acids. CDR1 is GTSNPN and CDR2 is SVGIG in the germline V gene (reference sequence).

The chain combines TRBV27 with TRBJ1-5; D gene ambiguous. The CDR3 has 14 amino acids. The germline V gene has CDR1 MNHEY and CDR2 SMNVEV (reference sequence). Trimming stripped 1 base from V and 5 bases from J, with 9 bases between. CDR3 sequence: CASSLYGRDQPQHF. In DNA form, the CDR3 reads TGTGCCAGCAGTTTATACGGCCGAGATCAGCCCCAGCATTTT.

The J gene is TRBJ1-1, the V gene TRBV6-2 or TRBV6-3; no reliable D call. This CDR3 is built from 19 residues. V shed 0 bases and J shed 0 bases, with 20 bases lying between them. Germline CDR1 reads MNHEY; CDR2 reads SVGEGT. The CDR3 reads CASSYSKALVGMMNTEAFF. Written as DNA, the CDR3 is TGTGCCAGCAGTTACTCGAAGGCATTGGTCGGGATGATGAACACTGAAGCTTTCTTT.

The chain recombines TRBV7-2 with TRBJ2-2; D is tentatively TRBD1 or TRBD2 (5 bases each). Germline CDR1 SGHTA, CDR2 FQGNSA. The V and J ends lost 1 base and 0 bases respectively, with 9 bases between them. The CDR3 is 16 amino acids. CDR3 residues: CASSLEGRSNTGELFF. DNA of the CDR3: TGTGCCAGCAGCTTAGAGGGACGTTCGAACACCGGGGAGCTGTTTTTT.

This sequence joins TRBV5-6 and TRBJ2-7; tentatively, D is TRBD2 (6 bases). Germline V gene lookup returns CDR1 SGHDT and CDR2 YYEEEE. Trimming took 4 bases from V and 0 from J, leaving 14 bases between them. The CDR3 runs to 15 residues. DNA of the CDR3: TGTGCCAGCAGCAGGGGACTCCTCGACTCCTACGAGCAGTACTTC. Protein product: CASSRGLLDSYEQYF.

The rearrangement uses TRBV5-1 and TRBJ2-7; D is ambiguous. V was shortened by 4 bases and J by 0 bases, with 17 bases between the two germline ends. Germline CDR1 and CDR2: SGHRS and YFSETQ. The CDR3 is 16 residues long. The CDR3: CASSGSLGPSSYEQYF. In DNA, the CDR3 is TGCGCCAGCAGCGGGTCCCTAGGACCCAGCTCCTACGAGCAGTACTTC.

This clone has just one count. This sequence joins TRBV5-4 and TRBJ2-2; 8 nucleotides agree with TRBD1. CDR3 length: 16 residues. CDR1 and CDR2 from the germline V gene are SGHNT and YYREEE (reference sequence). The V gene end was trimmed by 2 bases and the J gene end by 1 base; junction bases not matched to a gene: 4. CDR3 region: CASSLGQGLNTGELFF. CDR3 DNA sequence: TGTGCCAGCAGCTTAGGACAGGGACTGAACACCGGGGAGCTGTTTTTT. Drawing the rest from reference TRBV5-4 and TRBJ2-2, the complete variable domain is ETGVTQSPTHLIKTRGQQVTLRCSSQSGHNTVSWYQQALGQGPQFIFQYYREEENGRGNFPPRFSGLQFPNYSSELNVNALELDDSALYLCASSLGQGLNTGELFFGEGSRLTVL.

The table lists this clone with a few counts. The chain couples TRBV30 to TRBJ1-6; TRBD1 matches 11 bases. Looked up from germline, CDR1 is GTSNPN and CDR2 is SVGIG (reference sequence). V lost 4 bases and J lost 6; bases outside the gene matches: 2. The CDR3 covers 14 residues. CDR3 DNA: TGTGCCTGGAAGGGGACAGGGGGTAATTCACCCCTCCACTTT. Translation gives CAWKGTGGNSPLHF.

This clone was recorded only once. The chain's CDR3 is CASSPRGSTDTQYF. In DNA form, the CDR3 reads TGTGCCAGCAGCCCCAGGGGTTCGACAGATACGCAGTATTTT. The chain joins TRBV27 to TRBJ2-3; D possibly corresponds to TRBD1 (6 bases). Trimming shortened V by 6 bases and J by 3 bases, and 13 bases separated the two germline ends. The CDR3 consists of 14 residues. Germline lookup yields CDR1 MNHEY and CDR2 SMNVEV (reference sequence).

V usage is TRBV7-3 and J usage is TRBJ1-1; a weak D match, TRBD1 (6 bases). Germline values: CDR1 SGHTA, CDR2 FQGTGA. The CDR3 totals 15 residues. Trimming left V 4 bases short and J 3 bases short, with 15 bases between. CDR3 in amino acids: CASSSPTAGDTEAFF. CDR3 coding DNA: TGTGCCAGCAGCTCACCGACAGCAGGGGACACTGAAGCTTTCTTT. Filled out from reference TRBV7-3 and TRBJ1-1, the complete variable domain reads GAGVSQTPSNKVTEKGKYVELRCDPISGHTALYWYRQSLGQGPEFLIYFQGTGAADDSGLPNDRFFAVRPEGSVSTLKIQRTERGDSAVYLCASSSPTAGDTEAFFGQGTRLTVV.

This clone was detected only once. The chain carries TRBV7-2 and TRBJ1-3; 10 positions agree with TRBD1. Per the germline V gene, CDR1 is SGHTA and CDR2 is FQGNSA. The CDR3 loop spans 16 amino acids. The V gene end was trimmed by 7 bases and the J gene end by 1 base; junction bases not matched to a gene: 7. CDR3 residues: CASTLPGQGSGNTIYF. CDR3 bases: TGTGCCAGCACCCTACCGGGACAGGGGTCTGGAAACACCATATATTTT.

In this sample, this clone turned up a few times. The rearrangement links TRBV27 to TRBJ2-7; 7 bases are shared with TRBD1. With V trimmed by 0 bases and J by 6 bases, 11 bases remained unmatched. Germline V gives CDR1 MNHEY, CDR2 SMNVEV (reference sequence). There are 16 residues in the CDR3. CDR3 amino acids: CASSLSVEGALSEQYF. The CDR3, as DNA: TGTGCCAGCAGTTTATCAGTAGAGGGGGCGCTATCCGAGCAGTACTTC.

This clone was recorded only once. V usage is TRBV27 and J usage is TRBJ2-1; TRBD2 matches 9 bases. V lost 4 bases and J lost 6; bases outside the gene matches: 7. The CDR3 runs 15 residues. The V gene's germline CDR1 is MNHEY and CDR2 SMNVEV (reference sequence). The CDR3 loop is CASSSGLAFFNEQFF. The CDR3 coding sequence is TGTGCCAGCAGTTCGGGACTAGCATTTTTCAATGAGCAGTTCTTC.

This clone showed up just once. J is TRBJ2-5 and V is TRBV29-1, with TRBD1 matching 7 bases. V lost 5 bases to trimming and J lost 5 bases; unmatched junction nucleotides: 8. In germline, CDR1 is SQVTM, CDR2 ANQGSEA. The CDR3 consists of 13 residues. The CDR3 reads CSVLSQGLETQYF. In DNA, the CDR3 is TGCAGCGTTCTATCACAGGGGTTGGAGACCCAGTACTTC.

Here the CDR3 reads CASSELAGQGSYEQYF. The CDR3 nucleotides read TGTGCCAGCAGTGAACTAGCGGGACAGGGCTCCTACGAGCAGTACTTC. J is TRBJ2-7 and V is TRBV6-1, with D perhaps assigned TRBD1 or TRBD2 (9 bases each). Germline CDR1 MNHNS, CDR2 SASEGT. The CDR3 length is 16 residues. V was trimmed by 2 bases and J by 0 bases, leaving 14 bases between them.

The chain joins TRBV5-1 to TRBJ2-2; 7 bases fit TRBD1. V lost 1 base, J lost 1 base, and 10 bases stayed unmatched. This CDR3 region has 18 residues. Germline V gene data show CDR1 as SGHRS and CDR2 as YFSETQ. CDR3 nucleotide sequence: TGCGCCAGCAGCTTGTGGGGTGGAACAGGGGAGAACACCGGGGAGCTGTTTTTT. As protein: CASSLWGGTGENTGELFF.